The 7 T cell receptor beta chains given below trace back to one sample, sequenced in a study of blood T cells in healthy people across ages. The second PCR ran about 6 to 12 cycles with a sample-barcoded 5' primer and J-beta primers. A single record per CDR3 protein comes from TCRdb applying MiXCR to the 5' RACE reads. Here the sample spans approximately 680,000 distinct CDR3 sequences, less than 40% being singletons. Sequencing was carried out using blood. These receptor sequences come from a woman older than 75 in good health.

The sample holds many counts of this clonotype. The chain carries TRBV5-1 and TRBJ2-4; tentatively, D is TRBD1 (5 bases). This CDR3 spans 14 amino acids. The germline CDR1 and CDR2 sequences are SGHRS and YFSETQ. Between the trimmed V and J ends, which lost 0 bases and 7 bases, there was a span of 11 bases. As DNA, the CDR3 is TGCGCCAGCAGCTTGGGCGGCCAGGGCAACATTCAGTACTTC. It is translated as CASSLGGQGNIQYF.

In its sample, this clonotype was seen a few times. The chain recombines TRBV27 with TRBJ2-1, with D perhaps given as TRBD1 or TRBD2 (6 bases each). The CDR3 consists of 15 residues. From germline, CDR1 is MNHEY and CDR2 SMNVEV (reference sequence). Trimming cost V 8 bases and J 9 bases, with 23 bases left between them. The CDR3 here is CASATGPRGAAEQFF. The CDR3 DNA follows: TGTGCCAGCGCGACAGGTCCAAGGGGGGCTGCTGAGCAGTTCTTC.

The CDR3 DNA reads as TGTGCCAGCAGCCAAGATCTCAGGGCTGACGAGCAGTACTTC. It translates to CASSQDLRADEQYF. The rearrangement joins TRBV4-2 to TRBJ2-7; D perhaps matches TRBD1 (5 bases). The CDR3 is 14 residues long. V was pared by 0 bases and J by 5 bases, with 11 bases between. Germline CDR1 LGHNA, CDR2 YNFKEQ.

This clonotype was observed many times. A much larger clone differs from this one at a single base, so this may be a read error. V and J are TRBV28 and TRBJ2-7; D gene ambiguous. Between the trimmed V and J ends, which lost 6 bases and 2 bases, there was a span of 5 bases. The V gene's germline CDR1 is MDHEN and CDR2 SYDVKM. This CDR3 comprises 11 residues. The CDR3 loop is CASSQPYEQYF. CDR3 coding DNA: TGTGCCAGCAGCCAGCCCTACGAGCAGTACTTC.

Regarding this clonotype: A read error may explain this, as a much larger clone is one base away. This chain's CDR3 is CASSLSAGLHSYNEQYF. The CDR3 DNA reads as TGTGCCAGCAGCTTATCCGCCGGACTGCATTCCTACAATGAGCAGTACTTC. The gene calls are TRBV7-3 and TRBJ2-5; the D gene is possibly TRBD2 (5 bases). The CDR3 is made up of 17 amino acids. V lost 2 bases and J lost 11, with 27 bases in between. Germline CDR1 SGHTA, CDR2 FQGTGA.

This rearrangement joins TRBV5-1 to TRBJ2-7; 8 nucleotides align to TRBD1. This CDR3 has 16 amino acids. V lost 0 bases to trimming and J lost 7 bases; unmatched junction nucleotides: 12. Germline CDR1 is SGHRS and CDR2 is YFSETQ. The CDR3 loop reads CASSLGARGLLREQYF. The CDR3 coding sequence is TGCGCCAGCAGCTTGGGAGCCAGGGGGCTTCTTAGAGAGCAGTACTTC.

The rearrangement uses TRBV2 and TRBJ2-1, with D hard to call. The CDR3 contains 10 residues. Trimming took off 7 bases at V and 7 bases at J, with 5 bases between the two ends. CDR1 and CDR2 from the germline V gene are SNHLY and FYNNEI. The CDR3 region has the DNA TGTGCCAGCACTGGGAATGAGCAGTTCTTC. It is translated as CASTGNEQFF.